The 24 T cell receptor beta chains below were found in one sample sequenced in a study of blood T cell repertoires in COVID-19. This table comes from immunoSEQ multiplex PCR, and its TCRdb copy is limited to in-frame clones, with some not included. The data hold around 62,000 clones, with 65% to 90% observed a single time. The material sequenced was peripheral blood. The receptors derive from a man aged 50-60 years with acute or convalescent COVID-19.

This sequence joins TRBV15 and TRBJ1-5, with 9 bases identical to TRBD1. Trimming at V came to 5 bases and at J to 6 bases, leaving 8 bases not matched to a gene. This CDR3 contains 15 residues. Germline lookup yields CDR1 LNHNV and CDR2 YYDKDF (reference sequence). The CDR3, as DNA: TGTGCCACCAGCGACGGGCCGGGACAGGGTCAGCCCCAGCATTTT. Its protein product is CATSDGPGQGQPQHF.

This clone was seen once. This chain links TRBV24-1 with TRBJ1-2, with D possibly matching TRBD1 (6 bases). V shed 4 bases and J shed 5 bases, with 13 bases lying between them. In germline, CDR1 is KGHDR, CDR2 SFDVKD. The length of the CDR3 is 14 residues. CDR3 nucleotide sequence: TGTGCCACCAGTGAAGCAGGGGTTGTGTATGGCTACACCTTC. Translated, it gives CATSEAGVVYGYTF.

The genes are TRBV19 and TRBJ1-5; D is ambiguous. The CDR3 contains 15 residues. The germline gives CDR1 LNHDA, CDR2 SQIVND (reference sequence). V was cut by 2 bases and J by 0 bases, with 8 bases left in between. The CDR3 DNA follows: TGTGCCAGTAGTATAAGCCTCTTTAGCAATCAGCCCCAGCATTTT. Its protein is CASSISLFSNQPQHF.

The chain combines TRBV9 with TRBJ2-2; 8 bases map to TRBD2. Trimming took 1 base from V and 5 from J; bases not matched to a gene: 4. The CDR3 has 15 residues. CDR1 is SGDLS, CDR2 YYNGEE, per germline. CDR3 coding DNA: TGTGCCAGCAGCGTAATGCGGGGGGCAACCGGGGAGCTGTTTTTT. This translates into CASSVMRGATGELFF.

V is TRBV5-5 and J is TRBJ1-5, with 10 bases fitting TRBD1. CDR3 length equals 17 residues. Germline CDR1 and CDR2: SGHKS and YYEKEE (reference sequence). V shed 4 bases, J shed 4 bases, and the junction held 11 bases outside the gene matches. For the CDR3, the DNA is TGTGCCAGCAGCCCTACGCCGGGACAGGGGACAAATCAGCCCCAGCATTTT. Protein sequence: CASSPTPGQGTNQPQHF.

The count of this clone is one. The chain has TRBV7-6 and TRBJ2-1; 11 positions agree with TRBD2. This CDR3 contains 15 residues. The junction had 3 bases not matched to a gene; V was cut back by 4 bases and J by 4 bases. Germline values: CDR1 SGHVS, CDR2 FNYEAQ. The CDR3 sequence: CASSSGTSGYNEQFF. DNA of the CDR3: TGTGCCAGCAGCTCCGGGACTAGCGGATACAATGAGCAGTTCTTC. The full variable domain, its missing parts supplied by reference TRBV7-6 and TRBJ2-1, is GAGVSQSPRYKVTKRGQDVALRCDPISGHVSLYWYRQALGQGPEFLTYFNYEAQQDKSGLPNDRFSAERPEGSISTLTIQRTEQRDSAMYRCASSSGTSGYNEQFFGPGTRLTVL.

V and J are TRBV9 and TRBJ2-2; 8 bases agree with TRBD2. J lost 2 bases, V lost 2 bases, and 5 bases had no gene match. CDR3 length: 16 amino acids. Germline CDR1 is SGDLS and CDR2 is YYNGEE. In DNA, the CDR3 is TGTGCCAGCAGCGTCGGGAGCGGGGGTAACACCGGGGAGCTGTTTTTT. Translated, it gives CASSVGSGGNTGELFF.

The chain recombines TRBV11-2 with TRBJ2-7; weak D call: TRBD1 (5 bases). Germline V gene sequence: CDR1 SGHAT, CDR2 FQNNGV. The CDR3 sequence is 14 residues long. Between the trimmed V and J ends, which lost 3 bases and 2 bases, there was a span of 11 bases. The CDR3 coding sequence is TGTGCCAGCAGCTTCTCCGACAGCGCCTACGAGCAGTACTTC. Protein sequence: CASSFSDSAYEQYF.

V usage is TRBV9 and J usage is TRBJ2-1; D might be TRBD2 (7 bases). The CDR3 consists of 15 residues. Trimming took off 3 bases at V and 5 bases at J, with 15 bases between the two ends. The germline gives CDR1 SGDLS, CDR2 YYNGEE. The CDR3 region is CASSALRGGDNEQFF. CDR3 bases: TGTGCCAGCAGCGCCCTTAGAGGGGGGGACAATGAGCAGTTCTTC. Supplemented by reference TRBV9 and TRBJ2-1, the full variable domain reads DSGVTQTPKHLITATGQRVTLRCSPRSGDLSVYWYQQSLDQGLQFLIQYYNGEERAKGNILERFSAQQFPDLHSELNLSSLELGDSALYFCASSALRGGDNEQFFGPGTRLTVL.

The CDR3 loop is CASSPDSGVGDTEAFF. The CDR3 DNA follows: TGTGCCAGCAGCCCCGACTCTGGGGTAGGGGACACTGAAGCTTTCTTT. The genes are TRBV7-9 and TRBJ1-1, with D possibly being TRBD1 (5 bases). The CDR3 consists of 16 residues. Germline CDR1 reads SEHNR; CDR2 reads FQNEAQ (reference sequence). Trimming took off 5 bases at V and 3 bases at J, with 19 bases between the two ends. Combining the CDR3 with reference TRBV7-9 and TRBJ1-1 gives the whole variable domain DTGVSQNPRHKITKRGQNVTFRCDPISEHNRLYWYRQTLGQGPEFLTYFQNEAQLEKSRLLSDRFSAERPKGSFSTLEIQRTEQGDSAMYLCASSPDSGVGDTEAFFGQGTRLTVV.

The chain combines TRBV2 with TRBJ1-1; D is possibly TRBD1 (6 bases). V was clipped by 4 bases and J by 6 bases, with 12 bases between them. The germline V gene has CDR1 SNHLY and CDR2 FYNNEI. This CDR3 has 13 amino acids. The CDR3 region is CASSVQGRAEAFF. The CDR3 DNA sequence: TGTGCCAGCAGTGTTCAGGGGCGCGCTGAAGCTTTCTTT. The whole variable domain, remainder taken from reference TRBV2 and TRBJ1-1, is EPEVTQTPSHQVTQMGQEVILRCVPISNHLYFYWYRQILGQKVEFLVSFYNNEISEKSEIFDDQFSVERPDGSNFTLKIRSTKLEDSAMYFCASSVQGRAEAFFGQGTRLTVV.

The chain recombines TRBV11-2 with TRBJ1-4, with TRBD1 identical over 7 bases. The V segment lost 5 bases and the J segment 8 bases; nucleotides outside the gene matches: 5. The CDR3 spans 13 residues. In germline, CDR1 is SGHAT, CDR2 FQNNGV. The CDR3 here is CASSPDRDEKLFF. CDR3 sequence (DNA): TGTGCCAGCAGCCCAGACAGGGACGAAAAACTGTTTTTT.

J is TRBJ1-5 and V is TRBV10-3; tentatively, D is TRBD1 (5 bases). V lost 11 bases and J 2 bases, leaving 16 bases between the germline ends. The CDR3 sequence is 14 residues long. The germline gives CDR1 ENHRY, CDR2 SYGVKD. Here the CDR3 DNA reads TGTGCCGCCAGCAAATGGGGCGGCAATCAGCCCCAGCATTTT. Translated, it gives CAASKWGGNQPQHF.

This chain joins TRBV29-1 and TRBJ1-2, with D possibly being TRBD1 (5 bases). Looked up from germline, CDR1 is SQVTM and CDR2 is ANQGSEA. CDR3 length: 13 residues. V lost 4 bases, J lost 1 base, and 10 bases lay in between. CDR3 protein: CSVGQQVNYGYTF. As DNA, the CDR3 is TGCAGCGTTGGACAGCAAGTTAACTATGGCTACACCTTC.

The chain employs TRBV5-1 and TRBJ2-5; D might be TRBD2 (6 bases). Germline V gives CDR1 SGHRS, CDR2 YFSETQ. V lost 0 bases and J lost 2, with 11 bases in between. The CDR3 runs 15 residues. The CDR3 reads CASSLGVAVQETQYF. CDR3 in DNA: TGCGCCAGCAGCTTGGGGGTAGCGGTTCAAGAGACCCAGTACTTC.

This chain links TRBV24-1 with TRBJ2-5, with D uncertain. Germline-derived CDR1 and CDR2 are KGHDR and SFDVKD. The length of the CDR3 is 13 residues. Trimming pared 3 bases from V and 9 bases from J, leaving 13 bases between. The CDR3 sequence is CATSDHSQDPQYF. CDR3 nucleotides: TGTGCCACCAGTGATCACAGTCAAGATCCCCAGTACTTC.

This chain uses TRBV27 with TRBJ1-5; the match to TRBD1 covers 8 bases. The CDR3 consists of 15 residues. CDR1 is MNHEY, CDR2 SMNVEV, per germline (reference sequence). The J segment lost 9 bases and the V segment lost 5 bases, leaving 12 bases of the junction unmatched. The DNA for the CDR3 is TGTGCCAGCAGTGAAGTAGGACAGGGTTTAGGGCCCCAGCATTTT. Its translation: CASSEVGQGLGPQHF.

The chain has TRBV4-1 and TRBJ2-7; D is possibly TRBD1 (5 bases). CDR1 and CDR2 (germline): MGHRA, YSYEKL. Trimming stripped 4 bases from V and 0 bases from J, with 25 bases between. This CDR3 region has 19 residues. CDR3 DNA sequence: TGCGCCAGCAGCCGGAACGCCGGATTGAGCACAGGCAGCTCCTACGAGCAGTACTTC. Its protein is CASSRNAGLSTGSSYEQYF.

V gene TRBV11-2 combines with J gene TRBJ2-2, with TRBD1 identical over 8 bases. Trimming cost V 6 bases and J 4 bases; bases outside gene matches: 7. The CDR3 has 15 residues. Germline CDR1 and CDR2: SGHAT and FQNNGV. The CDR3 DNA reads as TGTGCCAGCAGACCAAACAGGGGGGCCACCGGGGAGCTGTTTTTT. Its translation: CASRPNRGATGELFF.

The chain carries TRBV11-1 and TRBJ1-6; TRBD1 aligns across 10 bases. The germline V gene encodes CDR1 SGHAT and CDR2 FQDESV (reference sequence). This CDR3 contains 15 residues. V dropped 5 bases and J dropped 8; count of bases not matched to a gene: 6. The CDR3 DNA reads as TGTGCCAGCAGCCGAAGGGACAGGGGAGATTCACCCCTCCACTTT. Its translation is CASSRRDRGDSPLHF.

The V gene is TRBV7-3, the J gene TRBJ2-3; 7 bases are a match to TRBD1. Germline CDR1 reads SGHTA; CDR2 reads FQGTGA. The trim removed 5 bases at V and 7 bases at J, leaving 9 bases unmatched. This CDR3 comprises 14 residues. CDR3 protein: CASSLPEQGNTQYF. CDR3 coding DNA: TGTGCCAGCAGCCTCCCCGAACAGGGGAATACGCAGTATTTT.

V gene TRBV2 combines with J gene TRBJ2-3; no clear D. The CDR3 runs 13 residues. The germline V and J ends were trimmed by 8 bases and 4 bases, with 13 bases remaining between them. Germline CDR1 is SNHLY and CDR2 is FYNNEI. DNA of the CDR3: TGTGCCAGCGGTACTTCGCCGTCAGATACGCAGTATTTT. Protein product: CASGTSPSDTQYF.

The chain employs TRBV11-2 and TRBJ2-1; possibly TRBD1 for D (6 bases). The CDR3 spans 13 residues. Germline values: CDR1 SGHAT, CDR2 FQNNGV. Trimming shortened V by 5 bases and J by 11 bases, and 16 bases separated the two germline ends. CDR3: CASSQTGNFKQFF. CDR3 in DNA: TGTGCCAGCAGCCAAACAGGGAATTTTAAGCAGTTCTTC. Full variable domain (remainder filled in from reference TRBV11-2 and TRBJ2-1): EAGVAQSPRYKIIEKRQSVAFWCNPISGHATLYWYQQILGQGPKLLIQFQNNGVVDDSQLPKDRFSAERLKGVDSTLKIQPAKLEDSAVYLCASSQTGNFKQFFGPGTRLTVL.

The chain carries TRBV14 and TRBJ2-3; tentative D call: TRBD2 (6 bases). The V end was cut by 3 bases, the J end by 4 bases, with 11 bases between. CDR1 and CDR2 from the germline V gene are SGHDN and FVKESK. This CDR3 region has 14 residues. The CDR3 nucleotides read TGTGCCAGCAGCCAGGGCGGGGCATCAGATACGCAGTATTTT. The encoded protein is CASSQGGASDTQYF.